The entry that follows covers one T cell receptor beta chain sequence. The target antigen is unknown. These data belong to a study of post-analysis software for immune sequencing data. Study information: Courses of disease covered relapsing-remitting, secondary progressive and progressive-relapsing multiple sclerosis. The study, taken as a whole, reports: Five or six TRBV segments were significantly more frequent in patients than in controls. TRBV5-6, TRBV5-1 and TRBV20-1 were among these segments. Controls significantly exceeded multiple sclerosis patients in normalized Chao1 diversity.

Carried by the TCR beta cDNA libraries were unique molecular identifiers. The T cell input of roughly 1 to 11 million gave 400,000 to 500,000 cDNA molecules. TCRdb re-derived calls from the PCR reads in MiXCR, one entry per CDR3 protein. This table has some 800,000 distinct CDR3 sequences, around 46% appearing once. This CDR3 has 13 amino acids. Between the trimmed V and J ends, which lost 5 bases and 6 bases, there was a span of 14 bases. Germline values: CDR1 SQVTM, CDR2 ANQGSEA. Sequencing used blood. This sequence originates from a girl under 18 with multiple sclerosis. This chain joins TRBV29-1 and TRBJ1-5; possibly TRBD1 for D (6 bases). The DNA for the CDR3 is TGCAGCGTTAGGAAGGGGGACGGTCAGCCCCAGCATTTT. Its protein is CSVRKGDGQPQHF.